This T cell receptor beta chain was retrieved from a study of cytomegalovirus exposure and HLA in healthy donors. The PCR made use of 60 Vbeta and 13 Jbeta primers. Sequencing was performed with immunoSEQ multiplex PCR; in TCRdb, only in-frame clones are kept and a portion is missing. The sample records fewer than 200,000 clones, 75% to 80% being singletons. The CDR3 sequence is 15 residues long. V lost 0 bases, J lost 0 bases, and 9 bases lay in between. Germline CDR1 and CDR2: GTSNPN and SVGIG (reference sequence). The specimen sequenced was PBMCs. This sequence joins TRBV30 and TRBJ1-5, with D possibly matching TRBD1 (5 bases). The source is a woman in her 30s in good health and CMV-seropositive. The CDR3 DNA is TGTGCCTGGAGTGTACAAAGGGGTAGCAATCAGCCCCAGCATTTT. Encoded protein: CAWSVQRGSNQPQHF. Complete variable domain (other parts from reference TRBV30 and TRBJ1-5): SQTIHQWPATLVQPVGSPLSLECTVEGTSNPNLYWYRQAAGRGLQLLFYSVGIGQISSEVPQNLSASRPQDRQFILSSKKLLLSDSGFYLCAWSVQRGSNQPQHFGDGTRLSIL.